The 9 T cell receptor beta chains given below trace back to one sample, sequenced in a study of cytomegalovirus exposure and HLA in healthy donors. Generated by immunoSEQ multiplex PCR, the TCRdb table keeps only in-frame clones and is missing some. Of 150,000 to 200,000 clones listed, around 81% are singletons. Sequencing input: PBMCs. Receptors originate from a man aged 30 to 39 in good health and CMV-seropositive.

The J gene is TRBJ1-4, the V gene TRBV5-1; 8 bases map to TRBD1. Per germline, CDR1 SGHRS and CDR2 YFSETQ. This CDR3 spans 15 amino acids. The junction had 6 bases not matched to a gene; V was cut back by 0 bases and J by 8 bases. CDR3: CASSLERTGNEKLFF. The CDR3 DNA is TGCGCCAGCAGCTTGGAAAGGACAGGGAACGAAAAACTGTTTTTT.

Here the CDR3 DNA reads TGTGCCAGCCAGGGGATCTCTTCTGGAAACACCATATATTTT. Protein: CASQGISSGNTIYF. The gene calls are TRBV19 and TRBJ1-3; tentative D call: TRBD1 (6 bases). Looked up from germline, CDR1 is LNHDA and CDR2 is SQIVND (reference sequence). This CDR3 comprises 14 residues. Trimming took off 9 bases at V and 1 base at J, with 13 bases between the two ends.

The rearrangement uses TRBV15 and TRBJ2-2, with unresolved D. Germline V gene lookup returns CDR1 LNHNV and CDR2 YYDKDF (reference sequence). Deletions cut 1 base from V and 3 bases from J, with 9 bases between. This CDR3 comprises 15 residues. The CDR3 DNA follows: TGTGCCACCAGCAGAGGTCTAGTGTACACCGGGGAGCTGTTTTTT. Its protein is CATSRGLVYTGELFF.

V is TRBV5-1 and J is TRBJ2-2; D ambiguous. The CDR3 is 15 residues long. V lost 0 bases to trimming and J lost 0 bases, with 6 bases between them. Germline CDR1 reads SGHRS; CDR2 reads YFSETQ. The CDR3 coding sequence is TGCGCCAGCAGCTTGGGAGCTTCGAACACCGGGGAGCTGTTTTTT. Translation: CASSLGASNTGELFF. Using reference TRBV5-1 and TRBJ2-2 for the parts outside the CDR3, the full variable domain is KAGVTQTPRYLIKTRGQQVTLSCSPISGHRSVSWYQQTPGQGLQFLFEYFSETQRNKGNFPGRFSGRQFSNSRSEMNVSTLELGDSALYLCASSLGASNTGELFFGEGSRLTVL.

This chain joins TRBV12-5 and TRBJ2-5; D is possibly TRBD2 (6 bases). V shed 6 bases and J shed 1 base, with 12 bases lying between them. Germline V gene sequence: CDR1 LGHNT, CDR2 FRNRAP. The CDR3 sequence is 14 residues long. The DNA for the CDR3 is TGTGCTAGTGGCCTAGGGCGGGGCCAAGAGACCCAGTACTTC. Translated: CASGLGRGQETQYF.

The CDR3 loop reads CASSYGDRAYEQYF. In nucleotides, the CDR3 is TGTGCCAGCAGTTACGGGGACAGGGCCTACGAGCAGTACTTC. V is TRBV6-5 and J is TRBJ2-7, with TRBD1 matching 9 bases. The CDR3 sequence is 14 residues long. Germline-derived CDR1 and CDR2 are MNHEY and SVGAGI. J lost 2 bases, V lost 2 bases, and 1 base had no gene match.

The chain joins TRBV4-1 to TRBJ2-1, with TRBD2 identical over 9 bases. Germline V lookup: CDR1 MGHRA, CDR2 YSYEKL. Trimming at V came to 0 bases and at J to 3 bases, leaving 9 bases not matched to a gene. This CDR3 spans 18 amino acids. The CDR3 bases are TGCGCCAGCAGCCAAGATGTCCGGGCGGGGGGGTTCTACAATGAGCAGTTCTTC. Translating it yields CASSQDVRAGGFYNEQFF.

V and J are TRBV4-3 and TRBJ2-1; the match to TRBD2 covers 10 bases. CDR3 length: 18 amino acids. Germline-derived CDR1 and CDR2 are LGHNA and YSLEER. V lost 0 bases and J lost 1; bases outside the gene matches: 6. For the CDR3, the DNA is TGCGCCAGCAGCCAAGATCCTAGCGGGGGCGCTTCCTACAATGAGCAGTTCTTC. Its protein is CASSQDPSGGASYNEQFF.

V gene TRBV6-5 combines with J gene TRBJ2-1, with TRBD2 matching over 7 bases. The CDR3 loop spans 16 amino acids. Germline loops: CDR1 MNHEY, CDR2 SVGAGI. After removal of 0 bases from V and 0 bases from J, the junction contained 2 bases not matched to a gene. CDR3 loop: CASSYSGGGSYNEQFF. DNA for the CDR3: TGTGCCAGCAGTTACTCTGGCGGGGGCTCCTACAATGAGCAGTTCTTC.